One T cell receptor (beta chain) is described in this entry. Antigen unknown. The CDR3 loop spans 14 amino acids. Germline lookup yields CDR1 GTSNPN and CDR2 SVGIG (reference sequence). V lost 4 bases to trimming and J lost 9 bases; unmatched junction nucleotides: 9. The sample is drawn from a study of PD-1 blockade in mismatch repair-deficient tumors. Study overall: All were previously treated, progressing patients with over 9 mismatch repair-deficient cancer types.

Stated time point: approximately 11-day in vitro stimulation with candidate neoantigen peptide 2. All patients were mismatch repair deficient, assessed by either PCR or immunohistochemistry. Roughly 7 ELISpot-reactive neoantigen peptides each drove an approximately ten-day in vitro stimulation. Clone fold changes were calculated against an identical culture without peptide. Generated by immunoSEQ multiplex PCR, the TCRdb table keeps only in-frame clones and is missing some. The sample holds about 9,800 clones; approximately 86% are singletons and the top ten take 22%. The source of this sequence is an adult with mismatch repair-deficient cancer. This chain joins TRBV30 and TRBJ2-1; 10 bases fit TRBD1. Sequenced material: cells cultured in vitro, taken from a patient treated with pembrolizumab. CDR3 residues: CAWTPGGQGSEQFF. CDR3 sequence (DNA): TGTGCCTGGACTCCAGGGGGACAGGGGAGTGAGCAGTTCTTC.